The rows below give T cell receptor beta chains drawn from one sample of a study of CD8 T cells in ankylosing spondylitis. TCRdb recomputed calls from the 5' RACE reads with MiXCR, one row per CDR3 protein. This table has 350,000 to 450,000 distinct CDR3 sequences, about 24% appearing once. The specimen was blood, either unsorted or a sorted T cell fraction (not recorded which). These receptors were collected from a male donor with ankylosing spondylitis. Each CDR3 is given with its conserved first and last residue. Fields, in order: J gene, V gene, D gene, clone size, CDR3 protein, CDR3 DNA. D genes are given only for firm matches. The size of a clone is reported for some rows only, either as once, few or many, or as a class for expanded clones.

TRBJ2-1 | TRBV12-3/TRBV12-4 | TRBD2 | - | CASSFLAGTATGDEQFF | TGTGCCAGCAGTTTCTTAGCGGGCACCGCGACGGGGGATGAGCAGTTCTTC
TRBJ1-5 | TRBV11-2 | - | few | CASSLDGVYGQPQHF | TGTGCCAGCAGCCTTGACGGGGTTTATGGTCAGCCCCAGCATTTT
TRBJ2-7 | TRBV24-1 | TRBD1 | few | CATSAPGTGGSEQYF | TGTGCCACCAGCGCCCCCGGGACAGGTGGTAGCGAGCAGTACTTC
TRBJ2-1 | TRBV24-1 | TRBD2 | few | CATSDPKGTSGKFAFNEQFF | TGTGCCACCAGTGATCCGAAAGGGACTAGCGGGAAGTTCGCTTTCAATGAGCAGTTCTTC
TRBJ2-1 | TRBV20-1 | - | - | CSAREGRGTTEEQFF | TGCAGTGCTAGAGAAGGAAGAGGGACGACCGAAGAGCAGTTCTTC
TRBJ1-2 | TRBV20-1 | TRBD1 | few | CSRTTGVDGYTF | TGCAGCCGAACCACAGGGGTAGATGGCTACACCTTC
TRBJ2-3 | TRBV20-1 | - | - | CSARDLIGTDTQYF | TGCAGTGCTAGAGATCTGATCGGCACAGATACGCAGTATTTT
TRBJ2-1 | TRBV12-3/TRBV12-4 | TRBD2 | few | CASRGTSGRTYNEQFF | TGTGCCAGCAGAGGGACTAGCGGGAGAACTTACAATGAGCAGTTCTTC
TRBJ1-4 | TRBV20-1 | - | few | CSASEPGRLNEKLFF | TGCAGTGCTAGTGAACCGGGACGGCTTAATGAAAAACTGTTTTTT
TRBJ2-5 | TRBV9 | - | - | CASSPPSGLQETQYF | TGTGCCAGCAGCCCACCCTCGGGACTTCAAGAGACCCAGTACTTC
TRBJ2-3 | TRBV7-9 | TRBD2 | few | CASSRTSGSYDTQYF | TGTGCCAGCAGCCGGACTAGCGGGAGTTACGATACGCAGTATTTT